This T cell receptor beta chain was documented in a study of monozygotic twins with inflammatory bowel disease. About this clonotype: What it binds is not known.

It was from whole blood, with no T cell sorting, that total RNA was isolated. Making each TCR library took approximately 3.5 ug of total RNA. Template switching added UMIs carrying a 6-nucleotide sample barcode. From its re-call of the 5' RACE reads, TCRdb lists each CDR3 protein once, without DNA. This table holds about 450,000 distinct CDR3 sequences. Germline loops: CDR1 WSHSY, CDR2 SAAADI. The CDR3 length is 14 residues. Study observations and caveats: For IBD patients, clonotypes shared with others were fewer than for healthy twins, especially with disease activity.

Sequencing input: blood. The receptor's source is a human donor with ulcerative colitis or Crohn's disease, or a healthy co-twin of an affected twin (not recorded which). The chain combines TRBV10-2 with TRBJ2-2. The CDR3 protein is CASSEGGSNGELFF.